This TCR beta chain appears in the sequencing data of a study of blood T cell repertoires in COVID-19. The V gene's germline CDR1 is MGHRA and CDR2 YSYEKL. The CDR3 totals 15 residues. V lost 1 base, J lost 0 bases, and 9 bases lay in between. In the study's own analysis: Reference gene primer amplification gave estimated nucleated cell counts. Generated by immunoSEQ multiplex PCR, the TCRdb table keeps only in-frame clones and is missing some. The V and J calls and clone size were taken over from that table, and D and trimming were inferred from the DNA. The profile shows roughly 190,000 clones, approximately 90% of them singletons.

The chain recombines TRBV4-1 with TRBJ1-1; D may be TRBD1 (5 bases). The sample taken for sequencing was peripheral blood. The receptor was derived from a man between 35 and 55 years old with active or convalescent COVID-19. Written as DNA, the CDR3 is TGCGCCAGCAGCCAAGGGTCGGGGGTGAACACTGAAGCTTTCTTT. This sequence encodes CASSQGSGVNTEAFF.